This T cell receptor beta chain was sequenced in a study of identical twins. The CDR3 runs to 12 residues. Per germline, CDR1 ENHRY and CDR2 SYGVKD. V was pared by 5 bases and J by 10 bases, with 14 bases between. A few counts support this clonotype. Each CDR3 protein gets one entry after TCRdb re-called the 5' RACE reads with MiXCR. The table has hundreds of thousands of distinct CDR3 sequences, less than 25% seen once. The data were also submitted as part of a second study, on T cells expressing NK-cell markers.

The receptor's source is a young woman in good health. The sequenced sample was CD4+ T cells sorted from blood. The rearrangement links TRBV10-3 to TRBJ1-2; D perhaps matches TRBD1 (5 bases). The CDR3 sequence: CAISPPGFPYTF. CDR3 DNA: TGTGCCATCAGTCCTCCAGGGTTCCCCTACACCTTC.